These T cell receptor beta chains were read from a single sample in a study of T-cell reconstitution after alpha-beta-depleted transplantation in children. Each CDR3 protein is one row after TCRdb ran MiXCR on the PCR reads. The sample has 98,000 or so distinct CDR3 sequences, approximately 6.9% seen once. The sequencing here drew on PBMCs, mostly from graft donor cells, taken 360 days after TCRalphabeta/CD19-depleted stem cell transplant. The origin of the receptors is a male patient aged 2 to 10 who had a stem cell transplant for acute lymphoblastic leukemia, so the T cells may come from the graft donor. Both conserved end residues are part of each CDR3. A D gene is named only where the DNA matches it firmly. The size entry is marked missing in some rows and otherwise reads once, few, many or a size class.

D gene	V gene	J gene	clone size	CDR3 protein	CDR3 DNA
TRBD1	TRBV2	TRBJ2-7	many	CASNPGTDYEQYF	TGTGCCAGCAACCCCGGGACAGACTACGAGCAGTACTTC
TRBD2	TRBV6-5	TRBJ2-5	few	CASGLAEETQYF	TGTGCCAGCGGACTAGCGGAAGAGACCCAGTACTTC
TRBD2	TRBV12-3/TRBV12-4	TRBJ2-1	many	CASSPSGSTGDEQFF	TGTGCCAGCAGTCCTAGCGGGAGTACAGGCGATGAGCAGTTCTTC
TRBD1	TRBV10-3	TRBJ1-5	many	CAISLTGDANQPQHF	TGTGCCATCAGCCTCACAGGGGATGCCAATCAGCCCCAGCATTTT
NA	TRBV7-3	TRBJ2-1	many	CASSPPPYNEQFF	TGTGCCAGCAGCCCCCCACCTTACAATGAGCAGTTCTTC
TRBD1	TRBV13	TRBJ2-2	few	CASSYRGPGELFF	TGTGCCAGCAGCTACAGGGGGCCCGGGGAGCTGTTTTTT
TRBD2	TRBV19	TRBJ2-2	NA	CASSLAGAVTGELFF	TGTGCCAGTAGTCTAGCGGGCGCGGTCACCGGGGAGCTGTTTTTT
NA	TRBV12-3/TRBV12-4	TRBJ1-1	many	CASSGTPNTEAFF	TGTGCCAGCAGCGGGACACCGAACACTGAAGCTTTCTTT
TRBD2	TRBV9	TRBJ2-3	many	CASSLGLAGATDTQYF	TGTGCCAGCAGCCTAGGACTAGCGGGAGCCACAGATACGCAGTATTTT
NA	TRBV25-1	TRBJ2-5	many	CASSEYNQFEGETQYF	TGTGCCAGCAGTGAATATAATCAATTTGAGGGTGAGACCCAGTACTTC
NA	TRBV28	TRBJ2-7	NA	CASSLVQAWNSYEQYF	TGTGCCAGCAGTTTAGTACAAGCCTGGAATTCCTACGAGCAGTACTTC
NA	TRBV12-3/TRBV12-4	TRBJ2-2	many	CASRSGHFTGELFF	TGTGCCAGCAGGTCGGGACACTTCACCGGGGAGCTGTTTTTT
NA	TRBV10-3	TRBJ2-3	many	CAISEASRTDTQYF	TGTGCCATCAGTGAGGCTAGCCGCACAGATACGCAGTATTTT
TRBD2	TRBV7-9	TRBJ2-5	many	CASSWTSGVSRETQYF	TGTGCCAGCAGCTGGACTAGCGGAGTCTCCCGGGAGACCCAGTACTTC
NA	TRBV9	TRBJ2-1	NA	CASSGSGRLFF	TGTGCCAGCAGCGGCTCCGGTCGGTTATTCTTC
NA	TRBV12-5	TRBJ2-1	NA	CASGSRFNEQFF	TGTGCTAGTGGTTCTAGATTCAATGAGCAGTTCTTC
TRBD1	TRBV30	TRBJ1-3	NA	CAWSRQGARGNTIYF	TGTGCCTGGAGTCGACAGGGGGCAAGGGGAAACACCATATATTTT
TRBD1	TRBV11-2	TRBJ2-3	few	CASSSPGQERNTQYF	TGTGCCAGCAGCTCACCGGGACAGGAAAGGAATACGCAGTATTTT
NA	TRBV7-2	TRBJ2-7	NA	CASSLIGAYYKQYF	TGTGCCAGCAGCTTAATCGGGGCATACTACAAGCAGTACTTC